Listed below are T cell receptor beta chains from one sample, sequenced in a study of cytomegalovirus exposure and HLA in healthy donors. The assay was immunoSEQ multiplex PCR, and TCRdb's table has in-frame clones only and misses some. The sample contains about 150,000 clones, 70% to 80% of which appear only once. The sequenced sample was PBMCs. These receptors were taken from a woman in her thirties or forties in good health and CMV-seronegative. The CDR3 runs from the conserved cysteine through the conserved F or W. D genes are given only for firm matches. Some rows mark clone size as missing; the rest say once, few, many or name a class of expanded clone.

d_call: .; v_call: TRBV30; j_call: TRBJ1-1; clone_size: .; cdr3_aa: CAWAGNTEAFF; cdr3_nt: TGTGCCTGGGCCGGGAACACTGAAGCTTTCTTT
d_call: .; v_call: TRBV7-8; j_call: TRBJ2-1; clone_size: .; cdr3_aa: CASSRGRNNEQFF; cdr3_nt: TGTGCCAGCTCTCGCGGCCGAAACAATGAGCAGTTCTTC
d_call: .; v_call: TRBV30; j_call: TRBJ2-7; clone_size: .; cdr3_aa: CASTERAPYEQYF; cdr3_nt: TGTGCCTCCACTGAGCGGGCCCCCTACGAGCAGTACTTC
d_call: TRBD2; v_call: TRBV5-1; j_call: TRBJ2-3; clone_size: .; cdr3_aa: CASSSLSSTSATTDTQYF; cdr3_nt: TGCGCCAGCAGCTCTCTCAGCTCGACTAGCGCGACCACAGATACGCAGTATTTT
d_call: .; v_call: TRBV15; j_call: TRBJ1-5; clone_size: .; cdr3_aa: CATSWGGREPQHF; cdr3_nt: TGTGCCACCAGCTGGGGGGGGAGAGAGCCCCAGCATTTT
d_call: .; v_call: TRBV9; j_call: TRBJ2-5; clone_size: few; cdr3_aa: CASSVRGEDGTQYF; cdr3_nt: TGTGCCAGCAGCGTAAGGGGTGAAGACGGGACCCAGTACTTC
d_call: .; v_call: TRBV27; j_call: TRBJ1-2; clone_size: .; cdr3_aa: CASSLFGHAIYGYTF; cdr3_nt: TGTGCCAGCAGTTTATTCGGACACGCGATCTATGGCTACACCTTC
d_call: .; v_call: TRBV28; j_call: TRBJ1-5; clone_size: .; cdr3_aa: CASSSQRGTQPQHF; cdr3_nt: TGTGCCAGCAGTTCCCAGAGAGGAACTCAGCCCCAGCATTTT
d_call: .; v_call: TRBV29-1; j_call: TRBJ1-1; clone_size: once; cdr3_aa: CSVVRGIGTEAFF; cdr3_nt: TGCAGCGTTGTTCGGGGGATTGGCACTGAAGCTTTCTTT
d_call: .; v_call: TRBV7-9; j_call: TRBJ2-1; clone_size: .; cdr3_aa: CASSSYSTDRTDEQFF; cdr3_nt: TGTGCCAGCAGCTCCTACTCGACTGACCGTACGGATGAGCAGTTCTTC
d_call: TRBD2; v_call: TRBV7-9; j_call: TRBJ2-1; clone_size: .; cdr3_aa: CASSMGLAGGPAYNEQFF; cdr3_nt: TGTGCCAGCAGCATGGGACTAGCGGGAGGGCCGGCCTACAATGAGCAGTTCTTC
d_call: .; v_call: TRBV10-3; j_call: TRBJ2-2; clone_size: .; cdr3_aa: CAISEVPGANTGELFF; cdr3_nt: TGTGCCATCAGTGAGGTGCCAGGGGCGAACACCGGGGAGCTGTTTTTT
d_call: .; v_call: TRBV5-1; j_call: TRBJ2-5; clone_size: few; cdr3_aa: CASSLGGTQETQYF; cdr3_nt: TGCGCCAGCAGCTTGGGAGGAACACAAGAGACCCAGTACTTC
d_call: .; v_call: TRBV5-5; j_call: TRBJ1-4; clone_size: .; cdr3_aa: CASSLAGFYEKLFF; cdr3_nt: TGTGCCAGCAGCTTGGCCGGGTTCTATGAAAAACTGTTTTTT
d_call: TRBD2; v_call: TRBV10-3; j_call: TRBJ2-1; clone_size: .; cdr3_aa: CAISEGREGYNEQFF; cdr3_nt: TGTGCCATCAGTGAAGGGCGGGAGGGATACAATGAGCAGTTCTTC
d_call: TRBD1; v_call: TRBV28; j_call: TRBJ1-2; clone_size: few; cdr3_aa: CASSVAGGYGYTF; cdr3_nt: TGTGCCAGCAGCGTGGCAGGGGGCTATGGCTACACCTTC
d_call: .; v_call: TRBV7-2; j_call: TRBJ2-3; clone_size: .; cdr3_aa: CASSLVQGGGADTQYF; cdr3_nt: TGTGCCAGCAGCTTAGTTCAGGGGGGCGGCGCAGATACGCAGTATTTT
d_call: .; v_call: TRBV18; j_call: TRBJ1-1; clone_size: .; cdr3_aa: CASSPGRGAGDTEAFF; cdr3_nt: TGTGCCAGCTCACCTGGTCGCGGGGCTGGTGACACTGAAGCTTTCTTT
d_call: .; v_call: TRBV19; j_call: TRBJ1-2; clone_size: .; cdr3_aa: CASSIDREGGGYTF; cdr3_nt: TGTGCCAGTAGTATAGACAGGGAAGGGGGAGGCTACACCTTC
d_call: .; v_call: TRBV9; j_call: TRBJ2-5; clone_size: once; cdr3_aa: CASSVGGGQETQYF; cdr3_nt: TGTGCCAGCAGCGTCGGGGGAGGTCAAGAGACCCAGTACTTC
d_call: TRBD2; v_call: TRBV2; j_call: TRBJ2-5; clone_size: .; cdr3_aa: CASSIAGGPETQYF; cdr3_nt: TGTGCCAGCAGTATAGCGGGGGGGCCGGAGACCCAGTACTTC
d_call: TRBD2; v_call: TRBV7-2; j_call: TRBJ2-5; clone_size: .; cdr3_aa: CASSFERGQTQYF; cdr3_nt: TGTGCCAGCAGCTTTGAGCGGGGTCAGACCCAGTACTTC
d_call: TRBD1; v_call: TRBV27; j_call: TRBJ2-7; clone_size: .; cdr3_aa: CASSIRQGAPYEQYF; cdr3_nt: TGTGCCAGCAGTATCCGCCAGGGGGCTCCCTACGAGCAGTACTTC
d_call: TRBD1; v_call: TRBV19; j_call: TRBJ2-3; clone_size: .; cdr3_aa: CASSRTGPPDTQYF; cdr3_nt: TGTGCCAGTAGTCGGACAGGGCCCCCAGATACGCAGTATTTT
d_call: TRBD1; v_call: TRBV5-4; j_call: TRBJ1-2; clone_size: .; cdr3_aa: CASSNRQGAYGYTF; cdr3_nt: TGTGCCAGCAGCAACAGACAGGGTGCCTATGGCTACACCTTC
d_call: .; v_call: TRBV6-5; j_call: TRBJ1-5; clone_size: .; cdr3_aa: CASSYSAPRNNQPQHF; cdr3_nt: TGTGCCAGCAGTTACTCGGCACCAAGAAACAATCAGCCCCAGCATTTT
d_call: TRBD1; v_call: TRBV7-6; j_call: TRBJ2-3; clone_size: .; cdr3_aa: CASSLEQGATDTQYF; cdr3_nt: TGTGCCAGCAGCTTAGAGCAGGGGGCAACAGATACGCAGTATTTT
d_call: TRBD2; v_call: TRBV6-1; j_call: TRBJ2-3; clone_size: .; cdr3_aa: CASSEQRGGTDTQYF; cdr3_nt: TGTGCCAGCAGTGAACAACGGGGGGGCACAGATACGCAGTATTTT
d_call: TRBD2; v_call: TRBV6-5; j_call: TRBJ2-1; clone_size: once; cdr3_aa: CASSYVTSHNEQFF; cdr3_nt: TGTGCCAGCAGTTACGTGACTAGCCACAATGAGCAGTTCTTC
d_call: .; v_call: TRBV6-1; j_call: TRBJ1-2; clone_size: once; cdr3_aa: CASKLTGRDGYTF; cdr3_nt: TGTGCCAGCAAGCTAACAGGGAGGGACGGCTACACCTTC
d_call: .; v_call: TRBV11-3; j_call: TRBJ1-2; clone_size: .; cdr3_aa: CASSLETRFRSGDYGYTF; cdr3_nt: TGTGCCAGCAGCTTAGAGACCCGGTTTCGTTCCGGGGACTATGGCTACACCTTC
d_call: .; v_call: TRBV4-1; j_call: TRBJ2-7; clone_size: .; cdr3_aa: CASTPMWAGGPYEQYF; cdr3_nt: TGCGCCAGCACCCCGATGTGGGCAGGGGGGCCCTACGAGCAGTACTTC
d_call: .; v_call: TRBV10-3; j_call: TRBJ1-5; clone_size: few; cdr3_aa: CAISGGEGVDSNQPQHF; cdr3_nt: TGTGCCATCAGTGGGGGTGAAGGGGTCGATAGCAATCAGCCCCAGCATTTT
d_call: TRBD1; v_call: TRBV27; j_call: TRBJ2-6; clone_size: .; cdr3_aa: CASSLRGDRVSGANVLTF; cdr3_nt: TGTGCCAGCAGTCTAAGGGGCGACAGGGTCTCTGGGGCCAACGTCCTGACTTTC
d_call: .; v_call: TRBV10-3; j_call: TRBJ1-2; clone_size: .; cdr3_aa: CAISELGGPNYGYTF; cdr3_nt: TGTGCCATCAGTGAGTTGGGGGGGCCTAACTATGGCTACACCTTC
d_call: .; v_call: TRBV29-1; j_call: TRBJ1-1; clone_size: few; cdr3_aa: CSVEAGIHTEAFF; cdr3_nt: TGCAGCGTTGAGGCAGGGATCCACACTGAAGCTTTCTTT
d_call: .; v_call: TRBV7-9; j_call: TRBJ1-2; clone_size: .; cdr3_aa: CASSSQGGDYGYTF; cdr3_nt: TGTGCCAGCAGCTCACAGGGCGGTGACTATGGCTACACCTTC
d_call: .; v_call: TRBV11-2; j_call: TRBJ1-5; clone_size: .; cdr3_aa: CASSFATDSNQPQHF; cdr3_nt: TGTGCCAGCAGCTTCGCGACAGATAGCAATCAGCCCCAGCATTTT
d_call: .; v_call: TRBV4-2; j_call: TRBJ2-2; clone_size: .; cdr3_aa: CASSQESGRTGELFF; cdr3_nt: TGTGCCAGCAGCCAAGAATCGGGTCGGACCGGGGAGCTGTTTTTT
d_call: .; v_call: TRBV5-6; j_call: TRBJ2-7; clone_size: .; cdr3_aa: CASTLQAGAPYEQYF; cdr3_nt: TGTGCCAGCACCCTTCAGGCGGGGGCTCCCTACGAGCAGTACTTC
d_call: .; v_call: TRBV5-8; j_call: TRBJ1-1; clone_size: .; cdr3_aa: CASSLGGGTEAFF; cdr3_nt: TGTGCCAGCAGCTTAGGGGGAGGGACTGAAGCTTTCTTT
d_call: .; v_call: TRBV19; j_call: TRBJ1-3; clone_size: .; cdr3_aa: CASQQDPSGNTIYF; cdr3_nt: TGTGCCAGCCAACAGGACCCCTCTGGAAACACCATATATTTT
d_call: .; v_call: TRBV28; j_call: TRBJ2-7; clone_size: few; cdr3_aa: CASSFVSPAYEQYF; cdr3_nt: TGTGCCAGCAGTTTTGTGTCGCCGGCCTACGAGCAGTACTTC
d_call: .; v_call: TRBV5-1; j_call: TRBJ1-2; clone_size: .; cdr3_aa: CASSLDDSTFGYTF; cdr3_nt: TGCGCCAGCAGCTTGGACGACAGCACCTTTGGCTACACCTTC
d_call: TRBD2; v_call: TRBV19; j_call: TRBJ2-2; clone_size: .; cdr3_aa: CASSTGTSGGLWNTGELFF; cdr3_nt: TGTGCCAGTAGTACTGGGACTAGCGGGGGCCTCTGGAACACCGGGGAGCTGTTTTTT
d_call: TRBD2; v_call: TRBV28; j_call: TRBJ2-6; clone_size: .; cdr3_aa: CASSFLAGVGANVLTF; cdr3_nt: TGTGCCAGCAGTTTCCTAGCGGGGGTTGGGGCCAACGTCCTGACTTTC
d_call: .; v_call: TRBV5-1; j_call: TRBJ1-5; clone_size: .; cdr3_aa: CASSLGSGANQPQHF; cdr3_nt: TGCGCCAGCAGCTTGGGCTCAGGGGCGAATCAGCCCCAGCATTTT
d_call: TRBD2; v_call: TRBV4-1; j_call: TRBJ2-3; clone_size: few; cdr3_aa: CASSQDERGSTDTQYF; cdr3_nt: TGCGCCAGCAGCCAAGACGAGCGGGGTAGCACAGATACGCAGTATTTT
d_call: .; v_call: TRBV28; j_call: TRBJ1-2; clone_size: .; cdr3_aa: CASSPPMTENYGYTF; cdr3_nt: TGTGCCAGCAGTCCCCCCATGACAGAGAACTATGGCTACACCTTC
d_call: TRBD1; v_call: TRBV6-5; j_call: TRBJ1-3; clone_size: .; cdr3_aa: CASSLTGAGNTIYF; cdr3_nt: TGTGCCAGCAGTCTTACAGGGGCTGGAAACACCATATATTTT
d_call: TRBD2; v_call: TRBV7-2; j_call: TRBJ2-5; clone_size: .; cdr3_aa: CASNGAGGVETQYF; cdr3_nt: TGTGCCAGCAATGGAGCGGGAGGGGTGGAGACCCAGTACTTC
d_call: .; v_call: TRBV18; j_call: TRBJ1-2; clone_size: .; cdr3_aa: CASSPSAQVLDGYTF; cdr3_nt: TGTGCCAGCTCACCCTCGGCTCAGGTATTAGATGGCTACACCTTC
d_call: .; v_call: TRBV6-1; j_call: TRBJ1-3; clone_size: few; cdr3_aa: CASSEATGSGNTIYF; cdr3_nt: TGTGCCAGCAGTGAAGCTACTGGCTCTGGAAACACCATATATTTT
d_call: TRBD1; v_call: TRBV5-1; j_call: TRBJ2-1; clone_size: .; cdr3_aa: CASSYSGTGRNEQFF; cdr3_nt: TGCGCCAGCAGCTACTCCGGGACAGGCCGGAATGAGCAGTTCTTC
d_call: TRBD2; v_call: TRBV6-5; j_call: TRBJ2-1; clone_size: .; cdr3_aa: CASSYGLAGSYNEQFF; cdr3_nt: TGTGCCAGCAGTTACGGACTAGCGGGATCCTACAATGAGCAGTTCTTC
d_call: .; v_call: TRBV6-6; j_call: TRBJ1-1; clone_size: .; cdr3_aa: CASSYSNSQAFF; cdr3_nt: TGTGCCAGCAGTTACTCGAACAGCCAAGCTTTCTTT
d_call: TRBD1; v_call: TRBV19; j_call: TRBJ2-7; clone_size: few; cdr3_aa: CASRRTGGFYEQYF; cdr3_nt: TGTGCCAGTAGAAGGACAGGGGGATTCTACGAGCAGTACTTC